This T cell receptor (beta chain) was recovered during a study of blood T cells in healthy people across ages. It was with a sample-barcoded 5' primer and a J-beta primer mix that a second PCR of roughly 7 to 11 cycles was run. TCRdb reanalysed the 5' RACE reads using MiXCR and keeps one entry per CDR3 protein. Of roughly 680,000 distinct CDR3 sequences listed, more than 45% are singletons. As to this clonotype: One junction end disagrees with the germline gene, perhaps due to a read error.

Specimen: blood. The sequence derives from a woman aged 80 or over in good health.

The chain's CDR3 is CNVREGGNTEAFF. For the CDR3, the DNA is TGCAACGTTCGGGAGGGGGGGAACACTGAAGCTTTCTTT. This rearrangement joins TRBV29-1 to TRBJ1-1, with TRBD1 as a possible D gene (6 bases). The CDR3 runs 13 residues. Looked up from germline, CDR1 is SQVTM and CDR2 is ANQGSEA.